The rows below give T cell receptor beta chains drawn from one sample of a study of identical twins. TCRdb reanalysed the 5' RACE reads using MiXCR and keeps one entry per CDR3 protein. The table has hundreds of thousands of distinct CDR3 sequences, around 6.1% seen once. Sequenced: naive T cells sorted from blood. The receptors stem from a man younger than 30 in good health. Each CDR3 is given with its conserved first and last residue. D genes are given only for firm matches. Part of the rows lack a size; the others show once, few, many or a class for expanded clones.

d_call	clone_size	v_call	j_call	cdr3_nt	cdr3_aa
NA	few	TRBV20-1	TRBJ2-5	TGCAGTGCCACCGGACAGAAAGAGACCCAGTACTTC	CSATGQKETQYF
TRBD2	many	TRBV20-1	TRBJ2-5	TGCAGTGCCTGCCCTCTAGCGGGAGTTAAAGAGACCCAGTACTTC	CSACPLAGVKETQYF
NA	many	TRBV20-1	TRBJ2-5	TGCAGTGCAAGGCCCCGCCACTTAAAAGAGACCCAGTACTTC	CSARPRHLKETQYF
NA	few	TRBV14	TRBJ2-7	TGTGCCAGCAGCCATCCGGACAGTTACTACGAGCAGTACTTC	CASSHPDSYYEQYF
NA	many	TRBV25-1	TRBJ1-5	TGTGCCAGCAGAGGGGGACATCTCCCAAATCAGCCCCAGCATTTT	CASRGGHLPNQPQHF
NA	many	TRBV4-3	TRBJ2-1	TGCGCCAGCAGCCAGGATGCCCCGGCGTTCTCCTACAATGAGCAGTTCTTC	CASSQDAPAFSYNEQFF
TRBD2	NA	TRBV6-2/TRBV6-3	TRBJ2-1	TGTGCCAGCAGTTACTTACTAGCGGGAGCCCGGGAGCAGTTCTTC	CASSYLLAGAREQFF
TRBD2	many	TRBV20-1	TRBJ2-3	TGCAGTGCAAACCGTTTAGCGGGAGGTATTGCAGATACGCAGTATTTT	CSANRLAGGIADTQYF
TRBD2	few	TRBV7-9	TRBJ2-2	TGTGCCAGCAGCTTAGGGCGGGAGACCACCGGGGAGCTGTTTTTT	CASSLGRETTGELFF
NA	many	TRBV20-1	TRBJ2-1	TGCAGTGCTAGGGTACTGGGCGGGGTCTCCTACAATGAGCAGTTCTTC	CSARVLGGVSYNEQFF
NA	many	TRBV5-4	TRBJ2-1	TGTGCCAGCAACCGGTTGGGGGAGACCAACAATGAGCAGTTCTTC	CASNRLGETNNEQFF
NA	NA	TRBV18	TRBJ1-5	TGTGCCAGCTCACCATATCAGGATTGGCCCCAGCATTTT	CASSPYQDWPQHF
TRBD2	NA	TRBV28	TRBJ2-7	TGTGCCAGCAGTTTCCCCTCGACTAGCGGGGCGAGCTCCTACGAGCAGTACTTC	CASSFPSTSGASSYEQYF
NA	few	TRBV29-1	TRBJ2-7	TGCAGCGTTGAGCTCGAGAGCTACGAGCAGTACTTC	CSVELESYEQYF
NA	NA	TRBV29-1	TRBJ2-7	TGCAGCGTTGAATATGCGGGTGAGCAGTACTTC	CSVEYAGEQYF
TRBD2	many	TRBV27	TRBJ2-2	TGTGCCAGCAGTTTGGGACTAGCGGGAGGGCCTGACACCGGGGAGCTGTTTTTT	CASSLGLAGGPDTGELFF
NA	NA	TRBV10-2	TRBJ1-5	TGCGCCAGCAGCAAAACCGGGACTAGCTTTCAGCCCCAGCATTTT	CASSKTGTSFQPQHF
NA	many	TRBV25-1	TRBJ2-1	TGTGCCAGCAGTGAATCCCTAGCGACGAACTACAATGAGCAGTTCTTC	CASSESLATNYNEQFF
TRBD1	NA	TRBV28	TRBJ1-2	TGTGCCAGCAGTGGACAGGGGGCATTCTTTGGCTACACCTTC	CASSGQGAFFGYTF
TRBD2	many	TRBV10-3	TRBJ2-3	TGTGCCATCAGGGACTCTAGCGGATTTAGCACAGATACGCAGTATTTT	CAIRDSSGFSTDTQYF
NA	few	TRBV5-1	TRBJ1-4	TGCGCCAGCAGCATGGACAGACCTAATGAAAAACTGTTTTTT	CASSMDRPNEKLFF
NA	NA	TRBV30	TRBJ2-7	TGTGCCTTTTTAACGCGGGACGCGAGACGTGCCGAGCAGTACTTC	CAFLTRDARRAEQYF
TRBD1	NA	TRBV2	TRBJ1-1	TGTGCCAGCGGCGGGGGACAGGGGGTAGGATTTGAGAACACTGAAGCTTTCTTT	CASGGGQGVGFENTEAFF
TRBD1	many	TRBV29-1	TRBJ1-1	TGCAGCGTTTCAGGGGGGAACACTGAAGCTTTCTTT	CSVSGGNTEAFF
NA	NA	TRBV5-4	TRBJ2-3	TGTGCCAGCAGCTTAACGCCAGGCATCACAGATACGCAGTATTTT	CASSLTPGITDTQYF
TRBD2	NA	TRBV7-9	TRBJ2-1	TGTGCCAGCAGCTCCACCAGGACTAGCGGGAACAATGAGCAGTTCTTC	CASSSTRTSGNNEQFF
NA	NA	TRBV12-3/TRBV12-4	TRBJ2-4	TGTGCCAGCAGTTTAATCTGGGGGAGCGTTCGGTACTTC	CASSLIWGSVRYF
TRBD2	NA	TRBV6-5	TRBJ2-2	TGTGCCAGCAGTTGGTCAAAGCGGGAGTCCCCCGGGGAGCTGTTTTTT	CASSWSKRESPGELFF
NA	many	TRBV7-2	TRBJ1-5	TGTGCCAGCAGCGGAGGAGGTGTATATAGCAATCAGCCCCAGCATTTT	CASSGGGVYSNQPQHF
NA	many	TRBV10-3	TRBJ1-5	TGTGCCATCAGTGAAGGGGAATACGATCAGCCCCAGCATTTT	CAISEGEYDQPQHF
NA	NA	TRBV9	TRBJ2-2	TGTGCCAGCAGCGTAGGAAGGGAGTCGAACACCGGGGAGCTGTTTTTT	CASSVGRESNTGELFF
NA	NA	TRBV28	TRBJ1-2	TGTGCCAGCAGCCCGGATCAGGGGAATGGCTACACCTTC	CASSPDQGNGYTF
NA	many	TRBV20-1	TRBJ1-1	TGCAGTGCTAGAGATTGGGAGAACACTGAAGCTTTCTTT	CSARDWENTEAFF
NA	NA	TRBV5-1	TRBJ2-2	TGCGCCAGCAGAGATAAAACAGGATTCGCGAACACCGGGGAGCTGTTTTTT	CASRDKTGFANTGELFF
TRBD1	NA	TRBV6-2/TRBV6-3	TRBJ2-7	TGTGCCAGCAGTCAACTCGGACAGGGGGCCTACGAGCAGTACTTC	CASSQLGQGAYEQYF
NA	many	TRBV2	TRBJ2-2	TGTGCCAGCACCCCACAGGGAGGCGGGGAGCTGTTTTTT	CASTPQGGGELFF
NA	many	TRBV5-1	TRBJ2-1	TGCGCCAGCAGCTTGTTCAGAGGGGATGAGCAGTTCTTC	CASSLFRGDEQFF
NA	NA	TRBV10-3	TRBJ2-7	TGTGCCATCAGCCCCGGGACATCCAACTACGAGCAGTACTTC	CAISPGTSNYEQYF
NA	many	TRBV20-1	TRBJ1-2	TGCAGTGCTAGAGATACGAATGGAGCCGGCTACACCTTC	CSARDTNGAGYTF
NA	NA	TRBV25-1	TRBJ2-5	TGTGCCAGCAGTGAATATCCGGAGACCCAGTACTTC	CASSEYPETQYF
TRBD2	NA	TRBV7-2	TRBJ2-1	TGTGCCAGCAGCTCAAAGCGGGGGGGGTGGGGCAATGAGCAGTTCTTC	CASSSKRGGWGNEQFF
NA	many	TRBV9	TRBJ1-2	TGTGCCAGCAGCGGACCCGGGCCGGTGGCAGGCTACACCTTC	CASSGPGPVAGYTF
TRBD1	few	TRBV5-6	TRBJ1-4	TGTGCCAGCAGCTATGGGGGACAGGGGAGTGAAAAACTGTTTTTT	CASSYGGQGSEKLFF
TRBD2	NA	TRBV6-2/TRBV6-3	TRBJ2-7	TGTGCCAGCAGTGTTGGACTAGCGGGAGGCTTCTACGAGCAGTACTTC	CASSVGLAGGFYEQYF
TRBD1	NA	TRBV2	TRBJ1-1	TGTGCCAGCAGTGACCTAGGGACAGGGAACACTGAAGCTTTCTTT	CASSDLGTGNTEAFF
NA	few	TRBV5-1	TRBJ2-2	TGCGCCAGCAGCCTAGCTACGGGGAACACCGGGGAGCTGTTTTTT	CASSLATGNTGELFF
TRBD1	NA	TRBV6-5	TRBJ2-7	TGTGCCAGCAGTTACCCTTTGAACAGGGGGATTAACGAGCAGTACTTC	CASSYPLNRGINEQYF
NA	few	TRBV27	TRBJ2-3	TGTGCCAGCAGTTTATCCGCGGGGCCCGAGCAGTATTTT	CASSLSAGPEQYF
NA	many	TRBV29-1	TRBJ2-7	TGCAGCGTTGAAGATTTCGGCTACGAGCAGTACTTC	CSVEDFGYEQYF